Below, one T cell receptor (beta chain) is given with its context. Its target is unknown. The sample originates from a study of shared clonotypes between healthy human individuals. The overall study: Donors were two women and a few men aged 18 to 49. There were three CD4 naive, three CD4 memory, two CD8 naive and one CD8 memory plates per donor.

Some clones are missing from TCRdb's copy, which holds only in-frame ones; the method was immunoSEQ multiplex PCR. The data contain roughly 700,000 clones, approximately 79% of them singletons. With 4 bases removed from V and 3 bases from J, the gap between germline ends came to 4 bases. The germline V gene has CDR1 SNHLY and CDR2 FYNNEI. The CDR3 loop spans 12 amino acids. Regarding the study as a whole: In contrast to clonotypes shared by all four donors, non-shared clonotypes had lower generation probabilities.

The receptor's source is a young woman in good health. The rearrangement links TRBV2 to TRBJ2-1; no clear D. Sequenced sample: memory CD4+ T cells sorted from blood. Subset described: CD45RA-negative fraction. The CDR3 DNA sequence: TGTGCCAGCAGTGGACACTACAATGAGCAGTTCTTC. It codes for CASSGHYNEQFF. The full variable domain, in which reference TRBV2 and TRBJ2-1 provide the parts outside the CDR3, is EPEVTQTPSHQVTQMGQEVILRCVPISNHLYFYWYRQILGQKVEFLVSFYNNEISEKSEIFDDQFSVERPDGSNFTLKIRSTKLEDSAMYFCASSGHYNEQFFGPGTRLTVL.